This TCR beta chain was captured in a study of vaccination effects on CD4 cells after COVID-19. The germline gives CDR1 KGHDR, CDR2 SFDVKD. V lost 4 bases to trimming and J lost 2 bases, with 8 bases between them. The CDR3 spans 14 residues. Note on this clone: Its cognate antigen is unknown.

Pools of viral peptides were used by the ViraFEST assay to expand antigen-specific CD4+ T cells ahead of sequencing. The culture ran for about eleven days before CD4+ T cells were isolated. No vaccinee had earlier SARS-CoV-2 infection, and nucleocapsid antibodies were negative. Here immunoSEQ multiplex PCR was the method, and the copy in TCRdb shows in-frame clones only, minus some. Of tens of thousands of clones listed, around 76% were seen once; the top ten hold roughly 3.1%. The chain is built from TRBV24-1 and TRBJ2-1; the D is unclear. This clonotype was obtained from a human donor who received a COVID-19 vaccine. The specimen was CD4+ T cells from PBMCs cultured with HCoV-NL63 spike peptides, collected before COVID-19 vaccination. The CDR3 DNA reads as TGTGCCACCAGTGAGGGTCAGACCTACAATGAGCAGTTCTTC. It codes for CATSEGQTYNEQFF.